A single sample is the source of the 19 T cell receptor beta chains below, sequenced in a study of CD8 T cells in Susac syndrome (dated by TCRdb to the late 2010s). The library relied on the immunoSEQ multiplex PCR assay. RNA was extracted using the RNeasy kit, and roughly 0.5 to 1 microgram was reverse transcribed with random hexamers. TCRdb itself trimmed the public reads at Q25 with fastp, ran MiXCR and retained productive beta chains. A single entry per CDR3 protein holds the most common genes and DNA from its merged rows. Counted in this sample were approximately 190,000 distinct CDR3 sequences; approximately 95% of them appeared once. The ten largest account for around 0.1% of the sample. Sequenced sample: CD4+ T cells from PBMCs. The receptors here all came from a human donor in good health.

This chain connects TRBV5-1 to TRBJ1-1; a weak D match, TRBD1 (5 bases). V shed 0 bases and J shed 6 bases, with 12 bases lying between them. CDR1 is SGHRS, CDR2 YFSETQ, per germline. The CDR3 runs to 14 residues. The CDR3 region has the DNA TGCGCCAGCAGCTTGGAGCCAGGGCGAGCTGAAGCTTTCTTT. This encodes CASSLEPGRAEAFF.

The chain employs TRBV2 and TRBJ2-5; unclear D gene. Trimming removed 3 bases from V and 2 bases from J, with 13 bases in between. Germline assignment: CDR1 SNHLY and CDR2 FYNNEI. The CDR3 sequence is 15 residues long. The CDR3: CASSESPRWQETQYF. DNA for the CDR3: TGTGCCAGCAGTGAGTCGCCTAGATGGCAAGAGACCCAGTACTTC.

This chain connects TRBV5-6 to TRBJ2-7; TRBD1 is a possible D gene (6 bases). CDR1 SGHDT and CDR2 YYEEEE come from the germline V gene. Trimming cost V 3 bases and J 4 bases, with 23 bases left between them. This CDR3 is built from 17 residues. Written as DNA, the CDR3 is TGTGCCAGCAGCTACCACCCTGGCTCAGGGGCAGGTTACGAGCAGTACGTC. Its translation is CASSYHPGSGAGYEQYV.

This rearrangement joins TRBV7-9 to TRBJ1-2; TRBD1 agrees at 8 bases. Germline V gives CDR1 SEHNR, CDR2 FQNEAQ (reference sequence). The V gene end was trimmed by 2 bases and the J gene end by 2 bases; junction bases not matched to a gene: 4. The CDR3 is 15 residues long. CDR3 DNA: TGTGCCAGCAGCTTAAACAGGGGGTCGAACTATGGCTACACCTTC. Protein product: CASSLNRGSNYGYTF.

The chain joins TRBV29-1 to TRBJ2-5, with D perhaps matching TRBD1 or TRBD2 (6 bases each). The CDR3 sequence is 14 residues long. Germline CDR1 SQVTM, CDR2 ANQGSEA. The ends were cut back, 7 bases at V and 4 bases at J, with 19 bases in the middle. The CDR3 coding sequence is TGCAGCGCACCCCGATCCAGGGGAGGAGAGACCCAGTACTTC. This encodes CSAPRSRGGETQYF.

This clonotype appeared a few times. The rearrangement uses TRBV15 and TRBJ2-7; TRBD1 matches at 10 bases. The CDR3 loop spans 15 amino acids. Germline values: CDR1 LNHNV, CDR2 YYDKDF (reference sequence). After removal of 1 base from V and 6 bases from J, the junction contained 6 bases not matched to a gene. CDR3 coding DNA: TGTGCCACCAGCAGAGCGGGACAGGGGTTCTTCGAGCAGTACGTC. Translated, it gives CATSRAGQGFFEQYV.

This chain uses TRBV19 with TRBJ2-2; D may be TRBD2 (7 bases). The V gene lost 4 bases and the J gene lost 17 bases, with 17 bases spanning the gap. The CDR3 consists of 12 residues. Looked up from germline, CDR1 is LNHDA and CDR2 is SQIVND (reference sequence). The CDR3 sequence: CASSTRGALLFF. For the CDR3, the DNA is TGTGCCAGTAGTACCCGGGGGGCCTTGCTCTTTTTT.

This chain links TRBV6-1 with TRBJ2-7, with D hard to call. The CDR3 runs to 12 residues. V gave up 1 base and J gave up 6 bases, with 7 bases separating them. Germline V CDR1 and CDR2: MNHNS, SASEGT. This CDR3 reads CASSEVYVEQYV. As DNA, the CDR3 is TGTGCCAGCAGTGAAGTATACGTCGAGCAGTACGTC.

J is TRBJ1-1 and V is TRBV5-4; the D gene is possibly TRBD1 (6 bases). V was trimmed by 4 bases and J by 7 bases, leaving 14 bases between them. Looked up from germline, CDR1 is SGHNT and CDR2 is YYREEE (reference sequence). The CDR3 covers 13 residues. DNA for the CDR3: TGTGCCAGCAGCGAGCGGACAGCCATTGAAGCTTTCTTT. Translating it yields CASSERTAIEAFF.

The chain has TRBV5-1 and TRBJ1-4; possible D gene TRBD1, 6 bases. Germline V CDR1 and CDR2: SGHRS, YFSETQ. V gave up 6 bases and J gave up 0 bases, with 12 bases separating them. The CDR3 runs 15 residues. The CDR3 loop reads CASNWGGATNEKLFF. For the CDR3, the DNA is TGCGCCAGCAACTGGGGGGGCGCAACTAATGAAAAACTGTTTTTT.

The rearrangement uses TRBV5-1 and TRBJ1-3; D unclear. Trimming took off 4 bases at V and 0 bases at J, with 8 bases between the two ends. There are 14 residues in the CDR3. The germline CDR1 and CDR2 sequences are SGHRS and YFSETQ. CDR3 in DNA: TGCGCCAGCAGCGAGACGGTCTCTGGAAACACCATATATTTT. Amino acid sequence: CASSETVSGNTIYF. The full variable domain, rest sourced from reference TRBV5-1 and TRBJ1-3, is KAGVTQTPRYLIKTRGQQVTLSCSPISGHRSVSWYQQTPGQGLQFLFEYFSETQRNKGNFPGRFSGRQFSNSRSEMNVSTLELGDSALYLCASSETVSGNTIYFGEGSWLTVV.

V usage is TRBV29-1 and J usage is TRBJ2-3; D is perhaps TRBD2 (6 bases). This CDR3 region has 16 residues. The V gene lost 7 bases and the J gene lost 0 bases, with 20 bases spanning the gap. Germline CDR1 reads SQVTM; CDR2 reads ANQGSEA. The CDR3 spells CSAGGPFRASTDTQYF. As DNA, the CDR3 is TGCAGCGCCGGGGGTCCCTTTCGGGCTAGCACAGATACGCAGTATTTT.

The chain's CDR3 is CATLRGIEQYV. Here the CDR3 DNA reads TGTGCCACCCTAAGGGGAATCGAGCAGTACGTC. The rearrangement uses TRBV28 and TRBJ2-7; tentative D call: TRBD1 (5 bases). This CDR3 has 11 residues. Germline CDR1 reads MDHEN; CDR2 reads SYDVKM. V was cut by 10 bases and J by 6 bases, with 13 bases left in between.

The CDR3 loop is CSVGVHEQFF. The CDR3 nucleotides are TGCAGCGTTGGGGTACATGAGCAGTTCTTC. The chain uses TRBV29-1 and TRBJ2-1; no reliable D call. The CDR3 spans 10 residues. V shed 4 bases and J shed 8 bases, with 6 bases lying between them. The germline CDR1 and CDR2 sequences are SQVTM and ANQGSEA.

The table lists this clonotype with a count of one. V gene TRBV27 combines with J gene TRBJ1-1, with 8 bases aligning to TRBD1. This CDR3 comprises 16 residues. V shed 4 bases and J 1 base; nucleotides not matched to a gene: 8. Germline CDR1 and CDR2: MNHEY and SMNVEV (reference sequence). The CDR3 DNA is TGTGCCAGCAGTTCCGGACAGGGAAGGGGGAACACTGAAGCTTTCTTT. Residues: CASSSGQGRGNTEAFF.

This clonotype has a single count. The chain has TRBV5-1 and TRBJ1-6; tentative D call: TRBD1 (6 bases). Germline CDR1 and CDR2: SGHRS and YFSETQ. The germline V and J ends were trimmed by 0 bases and 9 bases, with 13 bases remaining between them. The CDR3 length is 15 residues. CDR3 sequence: CASSLEQGRRSPLHF. The CDR3 nucleotides are TGCGCCAGCAGCTTGGAACAGGGACGGCGTTCACCCCTCCACTTT.

The J gene is TRBJ2-6, the V gene TRBV27, with D possibly being TRBD1 or TRBD2 (6 bases each). The germline CDR1 and CDR2 sequences are MNHEY and SMNVEV (reference sequence). The CDR3 spans 16 residues. V gave up 4 bases and J gave up 2 bases, with 12 bases separating them. The CDR3 loop is CASSYRGGPGANVLTF. The DNA of the CDR3 is TGTGCCAGCAGTTATCGAGGGGGGCCTGGGGCCAACGTCCTGACTTTC.

This clonotype has only one observation. The gene calls are TRBV20-1 and TRBJ2-3; 12 positions match TRBD2. CDR3 length: 15 amino acids. J gave up 2 bases and V 5 bases, and 5 bases lay outside the gene matches. Germline assignment: CDR1 DFQATT and CDR2 SNEGSKA (reference sequence). The CDR3 protein is CSAYTSGRNTDTQYF. CDR3 DNA sequence: TGCAGTGCTTACACTAGCGGGAGGAACACAGATACGCAGTATTTT.

The rearrangement uses TRBV2 and TRBJ2-7; the D call may be TRBD1 or TRBD2 (5 bases each). CDR1 is SNHLY, CDR2 FYNNEI, per germline. The length of the CDR3 is 14 residues. V was cut by 7 bases and J by 7 bases, with 20 bases left in between. The CDR3, as DNA: TGTGCCAGCACCCCTCCGGGGCCTCCTAGAGAGCAGTACTTC. Its protein product is CASTPPGPPREQYF.